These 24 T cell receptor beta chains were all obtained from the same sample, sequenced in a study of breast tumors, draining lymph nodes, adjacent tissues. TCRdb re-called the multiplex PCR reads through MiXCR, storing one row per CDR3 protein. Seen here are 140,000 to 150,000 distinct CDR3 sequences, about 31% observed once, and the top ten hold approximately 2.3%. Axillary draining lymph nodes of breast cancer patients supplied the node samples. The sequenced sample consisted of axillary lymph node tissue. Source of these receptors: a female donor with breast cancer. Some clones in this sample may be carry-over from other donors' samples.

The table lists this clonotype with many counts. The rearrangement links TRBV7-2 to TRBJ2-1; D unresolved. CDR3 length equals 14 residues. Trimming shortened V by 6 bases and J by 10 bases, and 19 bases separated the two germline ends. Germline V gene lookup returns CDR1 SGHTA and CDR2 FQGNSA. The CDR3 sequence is CASSNRVLLGEQFF. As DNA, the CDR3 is TGTGCCAGCAGTAACCGGGTCCTTCTTGGGGAGCAGTTCTTC. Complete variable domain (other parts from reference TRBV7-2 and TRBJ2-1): GAGVSQSPSNKVTEKGKDVELRCDPISGHTALYWYRQSLGQGLEFLIYFQGNSAPDKSGLPSDRFSAERTGGSVSTLTIQRTQQEDSAVYLCASSNRVLLGEQFFGPGTRLTVL.

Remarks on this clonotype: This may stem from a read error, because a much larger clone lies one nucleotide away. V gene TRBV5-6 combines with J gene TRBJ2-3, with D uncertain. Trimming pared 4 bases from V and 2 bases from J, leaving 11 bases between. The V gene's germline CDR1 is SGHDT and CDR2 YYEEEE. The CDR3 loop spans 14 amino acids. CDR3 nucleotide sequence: TGTGCCAGCAGCAACGAAGGCGCCACAGATACGCAGTATTTT. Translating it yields CASSNEGATDTQYF.

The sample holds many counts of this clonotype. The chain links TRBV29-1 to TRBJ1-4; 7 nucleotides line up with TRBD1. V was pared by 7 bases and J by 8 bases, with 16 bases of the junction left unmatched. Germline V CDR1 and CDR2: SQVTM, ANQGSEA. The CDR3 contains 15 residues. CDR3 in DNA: TGCAGCGCCCACAAATCCACAGGGGTTGGAGAAAAACTGTTTTTT. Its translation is CSAHKSTGVGEKLFF.

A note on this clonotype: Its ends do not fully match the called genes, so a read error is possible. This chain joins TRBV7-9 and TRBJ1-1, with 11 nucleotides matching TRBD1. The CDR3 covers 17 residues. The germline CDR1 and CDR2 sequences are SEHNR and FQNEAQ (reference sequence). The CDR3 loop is CASSFWGQGVANTETFF. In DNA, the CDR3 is TGCGCCAGCAGCTTCTGGGGACAGGGGGTGGCGAACACTGAAACTTTCTTT.

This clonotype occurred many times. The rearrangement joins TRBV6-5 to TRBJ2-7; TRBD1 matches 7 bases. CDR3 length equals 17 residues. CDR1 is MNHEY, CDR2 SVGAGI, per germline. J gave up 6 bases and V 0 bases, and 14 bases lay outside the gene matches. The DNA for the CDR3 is TGTGCCAGCAGTTACTCGACAGGGAGCCTAAGATTGGGCGAGCAGTACGTC. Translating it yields CASSYSTGSLRLGEQYV.

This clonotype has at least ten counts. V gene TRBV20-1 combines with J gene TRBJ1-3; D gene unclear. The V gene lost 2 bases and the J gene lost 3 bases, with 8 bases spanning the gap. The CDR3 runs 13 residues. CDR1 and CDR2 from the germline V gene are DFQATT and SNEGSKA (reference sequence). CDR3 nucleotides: TGCAGTGCTAGACGAGGCGGTGGAAACACCATATATTTT. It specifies CSARRGGGNTIYF.

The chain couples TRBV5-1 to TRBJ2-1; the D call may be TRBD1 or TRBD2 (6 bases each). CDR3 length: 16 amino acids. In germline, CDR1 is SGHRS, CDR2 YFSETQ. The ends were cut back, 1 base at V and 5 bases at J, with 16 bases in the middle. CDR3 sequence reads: CASSLWLGGTNNEQFF. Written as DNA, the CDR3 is TGCGCCAGCAGCTTGTGGCTAGGGGGGACCAACAATGAGCAGTTCTTC.

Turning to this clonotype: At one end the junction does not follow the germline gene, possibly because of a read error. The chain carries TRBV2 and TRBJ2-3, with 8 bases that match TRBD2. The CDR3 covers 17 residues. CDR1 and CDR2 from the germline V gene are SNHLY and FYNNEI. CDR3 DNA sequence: TGTGCCGGCAGAAACCCACGACCAGCGGGGGGCACAGATACGCAGTATTTT. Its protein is CAGRNPRPAGGTDTQYF.

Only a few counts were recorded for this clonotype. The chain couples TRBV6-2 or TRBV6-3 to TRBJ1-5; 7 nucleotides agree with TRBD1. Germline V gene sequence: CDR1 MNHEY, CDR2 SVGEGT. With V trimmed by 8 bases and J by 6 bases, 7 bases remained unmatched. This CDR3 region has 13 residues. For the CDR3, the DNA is TGTGCCAGCGGGGACAGAAAGGGTCAGCCCCAGCATTTT. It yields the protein CASGDRKGQPQHF.

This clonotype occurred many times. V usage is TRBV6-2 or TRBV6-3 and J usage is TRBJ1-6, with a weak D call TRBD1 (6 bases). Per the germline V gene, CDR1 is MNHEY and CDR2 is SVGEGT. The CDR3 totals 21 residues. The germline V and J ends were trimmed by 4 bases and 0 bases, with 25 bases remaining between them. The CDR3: CASSSWVPRTVRNSYNSPLHF. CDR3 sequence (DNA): TGTGCCAGCAGTTCTTGGGTGCCGAGGACAGTTCGTAACTCCTATAATTCACCCCTCCACTTT.

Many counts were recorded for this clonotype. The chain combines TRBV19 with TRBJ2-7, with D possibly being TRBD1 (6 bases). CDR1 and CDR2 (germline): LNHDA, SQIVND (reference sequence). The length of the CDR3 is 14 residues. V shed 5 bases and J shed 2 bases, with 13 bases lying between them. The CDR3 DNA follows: TGTGCCAGTAGTTTTTTGGGACACACCTACGAGCAGTACGTC. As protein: CASSFLGHTYEQYV.

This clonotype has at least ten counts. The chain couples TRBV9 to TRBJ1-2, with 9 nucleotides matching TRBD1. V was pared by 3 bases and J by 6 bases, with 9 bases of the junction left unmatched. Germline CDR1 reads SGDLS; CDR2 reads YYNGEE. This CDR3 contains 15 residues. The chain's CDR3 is CASSAQGQGLHGYTF. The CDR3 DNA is TGTGCCAGCAGCGCGCAGGGACAGGGTTTACATGGCTACACCTTC.

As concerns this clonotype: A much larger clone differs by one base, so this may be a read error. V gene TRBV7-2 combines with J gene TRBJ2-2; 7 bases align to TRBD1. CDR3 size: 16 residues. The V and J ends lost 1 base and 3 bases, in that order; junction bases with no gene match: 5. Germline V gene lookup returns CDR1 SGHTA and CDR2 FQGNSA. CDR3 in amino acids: CASSLVGTADTGELFF. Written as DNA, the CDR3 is TGTGCCAGCAGCTTAGTAGGGACAGCTGACACCGGGGAGCTGTTTTTT.

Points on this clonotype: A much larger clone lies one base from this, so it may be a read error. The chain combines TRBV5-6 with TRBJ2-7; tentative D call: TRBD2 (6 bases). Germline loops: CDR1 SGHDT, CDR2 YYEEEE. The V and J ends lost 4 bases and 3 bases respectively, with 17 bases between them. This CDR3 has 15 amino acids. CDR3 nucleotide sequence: TGTGCCAGCAGCCCCCCCGCGGCCGGGGGCTACGAGCAGTACTTC. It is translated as CASSPPAAGGYEQYF.

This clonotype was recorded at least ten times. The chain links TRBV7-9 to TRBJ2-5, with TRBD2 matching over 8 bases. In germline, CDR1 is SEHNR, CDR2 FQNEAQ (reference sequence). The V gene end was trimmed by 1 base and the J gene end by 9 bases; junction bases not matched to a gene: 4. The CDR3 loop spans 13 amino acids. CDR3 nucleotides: TGTGCCAGCAGCTTAGGGACTAGCTTTCCCCAGTACTTC. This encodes CASSLGTSFPQYF.

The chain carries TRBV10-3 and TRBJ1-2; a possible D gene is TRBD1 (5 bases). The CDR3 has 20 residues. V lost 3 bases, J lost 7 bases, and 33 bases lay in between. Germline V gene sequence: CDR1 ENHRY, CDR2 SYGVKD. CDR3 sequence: CAISEYTGLPGQGASLGYTF. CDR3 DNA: TGTGCCATCAGTGAATACACAGGCCTCCCCGGGCAGGGAGCTTCCCTTGGCTACACCTTC.

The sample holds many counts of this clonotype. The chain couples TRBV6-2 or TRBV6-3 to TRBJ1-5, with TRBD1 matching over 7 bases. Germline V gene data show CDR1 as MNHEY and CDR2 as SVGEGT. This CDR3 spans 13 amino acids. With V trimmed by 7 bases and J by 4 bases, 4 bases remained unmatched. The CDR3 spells CASTLGQNQPQHF. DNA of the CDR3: TGTGCCAGCACCCTGGGACAGAATCAGCCCCAGCATTTT.

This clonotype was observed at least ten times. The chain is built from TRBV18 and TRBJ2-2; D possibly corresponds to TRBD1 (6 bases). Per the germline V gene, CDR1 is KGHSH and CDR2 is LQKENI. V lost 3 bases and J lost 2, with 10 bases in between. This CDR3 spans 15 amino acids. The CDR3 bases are TGTGCCAGCTCACCCCAACAGGGTAACACCGGGGAGCTGTTTTTT. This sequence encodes CASSPQQGNTGELFF.

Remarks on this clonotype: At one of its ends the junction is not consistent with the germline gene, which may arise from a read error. In DNA, the CDR3 is TGCAGTGCTAGAGGACAAGAGATCCAGCACTTC. Encoded protein: CSARGQEIQHF. The rearrangement links TRBV20-1 to TRBJ2-5; D gene uncertain. Germline V gives CDR1 DFQATT, CDR2 SNEGSKA (reference sequence). The CDR3 loop spans 11 amino acids.

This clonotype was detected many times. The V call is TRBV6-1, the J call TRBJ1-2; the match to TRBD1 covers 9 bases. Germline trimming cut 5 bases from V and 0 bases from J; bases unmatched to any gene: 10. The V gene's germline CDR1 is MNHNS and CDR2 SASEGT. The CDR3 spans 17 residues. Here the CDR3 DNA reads TGTGCCAGCAGTCCCCAAGGGACAGGGTATGCTAACTATGGCTACACCTTC. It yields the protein CASSPQGTGYANYGYTF.

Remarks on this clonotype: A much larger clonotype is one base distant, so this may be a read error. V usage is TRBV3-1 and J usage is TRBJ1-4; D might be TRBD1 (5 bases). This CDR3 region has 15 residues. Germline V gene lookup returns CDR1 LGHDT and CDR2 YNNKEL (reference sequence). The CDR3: CASSKQDISNERLFF. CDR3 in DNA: TGTGCCAGCAGCAAACAGGACATATCTAATGAAAGACTGTTTTTT.

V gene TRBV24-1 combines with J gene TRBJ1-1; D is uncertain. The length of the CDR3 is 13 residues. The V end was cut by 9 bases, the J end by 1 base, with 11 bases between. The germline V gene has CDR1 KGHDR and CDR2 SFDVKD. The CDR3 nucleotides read TGTGCCACCCAAGAAGATCAGAACACTGAAGCTTTCTTT. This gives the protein CATQEDQNTEAFF.

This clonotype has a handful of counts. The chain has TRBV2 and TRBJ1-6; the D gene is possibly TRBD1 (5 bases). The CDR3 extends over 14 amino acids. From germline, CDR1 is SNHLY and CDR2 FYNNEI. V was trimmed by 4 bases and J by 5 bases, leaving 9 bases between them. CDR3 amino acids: CASSGQRDNSPLHF. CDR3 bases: TGTGCCAGCAGTGGACAGCGGGATAATTCACCCCTCCACTTT.

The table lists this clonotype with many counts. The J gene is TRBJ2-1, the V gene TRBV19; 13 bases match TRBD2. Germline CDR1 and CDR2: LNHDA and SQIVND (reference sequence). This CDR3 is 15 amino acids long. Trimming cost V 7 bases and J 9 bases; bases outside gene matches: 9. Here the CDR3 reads CASTQLAGGPSEQFF. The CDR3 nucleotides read TGTGCCAGTACCCAACTAGCGGGGGGGCCCAGTGAGCAGTTCTTC.